This T cell receptor beta chain stems from a study of post-analysis software for immune sequencing data (dated by TCRdb to the mid-2010s). Context from the whole study: The recorded disease courses included relapsing-remitting, secondary progressive and progressive-relapsing multiple sclerosis, and some patients had no subtype annotation. Patient repertoires were compared against about a dozen previously published healthy control repertoires from donors aged about 6 to 28 years. A subset of samples was prepared in parallel using single-end sample barcoding, then pooled and co-amplified after Illumina adapter ligation.

This clonotype showed up many times. Which antigen it targets is not known. No base qualities exist here, and no much larger clone lies one base off it. Broader findings and caveats from the paper: Significantly higher frequencies in patients than in controls were found for roughly five TRBV segments, including TRBV5-6, TRBV5-1 and TRBV20-1. Compared with controls, multiple sclerosis patients had significantly lower normalized Chao1 diversity, a finding suggesting substantial peripheral T-cell clonal expansion. When samples were clustered directly using the F measure, samples prepared in the same batch co-clustered strongly, which prompted a batch-effect correction. The control group was slightly older than the multiple sclerosis patient group.

To demonstrate the VDJtools post-analysis software, TCR beta repertoires were profiled from the peripheral blood of more than 10 young patients with multiple sclerosis. Multiple sclerosis patients were children and adolescents aged roughly 6 to 17 years. The library was produced with PCR. Sequencing was performed on an Illumina HiSeq 2500. To reduce PCR and sequencing biases, unique molecular identifiers were built into the TCR beta cDNA libraries. Roughly 500,000 cDNA molecules were obtained per 1 to 10 million input T cells, so each molecule approximated one T cell. Patient libraries were prepared and sequenced with the same protocol used for the earlier healthy control dataset. Samples belonging to the same batch were prepared together, multiplexed and sequenced on a shared HiSeq lane. In the original analysis: MIGEC was used to process the raw barcoded reads, and molecular identifier groups with only a single read were discarded before consensus assembly and CDR3 extraction. VDJtools was used for post-analysis of the clonotype tables, and diversity was normalized by down-sampling every dataset to the size of the smallest sample. To correct batch-related cross-sample contamination, repertoire overlap clustering matched CDR3 amino acid sequences but not nucleotide sequences. TCRdb's own reprocessing of the public reads used fastp at Q25 and MiXCR and kept productive beta chains. Every entry covers one CDR3 protein and lists the most common genes and DNA from its rows. Clone size and V and J calls follow TCRdb, not the original study. Within this sample are 750,000 to 900,000 distinct CDR3 sequences, with roughly 46% of them counted one time only. Roughly 5% of the sample comes from the top ten.

The cysteine opens and the phenylalanine closes a CDR3 of 16 amino acids. Only the CDR3 part of the read is kept: 48 bases, read in frame from the first base. The junction carries 15 bases between V and J, which are trimmed by 1 base and 4 bases respectively. CDR1 is given as MNHNS and CDR2 as SASEGT, both from the germline V gene. The sample taken for sequencing was blood. This receptor chain uses TRBV6-1 and TRBJ2-3; D gene: possibly TRBD2, on 6 matching bases. This clonotype originated in a girl aged 5-17 years with multiple sclerosis. The CDR3 region: CASSEGAEPGADTQYF. The DNA reads as follows: TGTGCCAGCAGTGAAGGGGCGGAACCGGGGGCAGATACGCAGTATTTT.